The rows below give T cell receptor beta chains drawn from one sample of a study of blood T cells in healthy people across ages. One entry per CDR3 protein results from TCRdb running MiXCR on the 5' RACE reads. The repertoire consists of fewer than 900,000 distinct CDR3 sequences, with about 42% occurring once and the leading ten covering 20% to 25%. Sequencing used blood. The receptors stem from a woman aged 60 to 75 in good health. Both conserved end residues are part of each CDR3. The order of the fields is J gene, D gene, V gene, clone size, CDR3 DNA, CDR3 protein. A D gene is named only where the DNA matches it firmly. Size is omitted from some rows. Given values are once, few, many or a class for expanded clones.

j_call: TRBJ2-3
d_call: NA
v_call: TRBV7-3
clone_size: NA
cdr3_nt: TGTGCCAGCAGCTTATCGGGTTACGCAGATACGCAGTATTTT
cdr3_aa: CASSLSGYADTQYF

j_call: TRBJ2-5
d_call: TRBD1
v_call: TRBV7-9
clone_size: NA
cdr3_nt: TGTGCCAGCAGCTTAGCCGGGACAGGAGTTCGGCAGCAGTACTTC
cdr3_aa: CASSLAGTGVRQQYF

j_call: TRBJ2-7
d_call: NA
v_call: TRBV6-2/TRBV6-3
clone_size: NA
cdr3_nt: TGTGCCAGCAGTTATACTTACAATGAGCAGTACTTC
cdr3_aa: CASSYTYNEQYF

j_call: TRBJ2-7
d_call: NA
v_call: TRBV12-3/TRBV12-4
clone_size: few
cdr3_nt: TGTGCCAGCAGCGCGCTATGGGACAACCCCTACGAGCAGTACTTC
cdr3_aa: CASSALWDNPYEQYF

j_call: TRBJ1-2
d_call: TRBD1
v_call: TRBV5-1
clone_size: NA
cdr3_nt: TGCGCCAGCAGCGCGATTGAGGGGGCATCTGGCTACACCTTC
cdr3_aa: CASSAIEGASGYTF

j_call: TRBJ2-1
d_call: NA
v_call: TRBV29-1
clone_size: many
cdr3_nt: TGCAGCGTTGTTTTGTTGAATGAGCAGTTCTTC
cdr3_aa: CSVVLLNEQFF

j_call: TRBJ2-1
d_call: TRBD2
v_call: TRBV7-3
clone_size: few
cdr3_nt: TGTGCCAGCAGCTTCGCTAGCGGGACCTACAATGAGCAGTTCTTC
cdr3_aa: CASSFASGTYNEQFF

j_call: TRBJ1-4
d_call: NA
v_call: TRBV25-1
clone_size: NA
cdr3_nt: TGTGCCAGCAGTCCCCCGGGCTTAGAAAAACTGTTTTTT
cdr3_aa: CASSPPGLEKLFF

j_call: TRBJ2-7
d_call: NA
v_call: TRBV28
clone_size: NA
cdr3_nt: TGTGCCAGCAGCTCCGCCGGACAGTTCTACGAGCAGTACTTC
cdr3_aa: CASSSAGQFYEQYF

j_call: TRBJ1-2
d_call: NA
v_call: TRBV20-1
clone_size: NA
cdr3_nt: TGCAGTGCGGTGACAGACACTAACTATGGCTACACCTTC
cdr3_aa: CSAVTDTNYGYTF

j_call: TRBJ2-4
d_call: TRBD2
v_call: TRBV20-1
clone_size: many
cdr3_nt: TGCAGTGCTAGCGGGACTAGCGAGGCTAACTCTGCCAAAAACATTCAGTACTTC
cdr3_aa: CSASGTSEANSAKNIQYF

j_call: TRBJ2-2
d_call: NA
v_call: TRBV7-9
clone_size: NA
cdr3_nt: TGTGCCAGCAGCTTACATGAGGGCACCGGGGAGCTGTTTTTT
cdr3_aa: CASSLHEGTGELFF

j_call: TRBJ1-2
d_call: TRBD1
v_call: TRBV20-1
clone_size: NA
cdr3_nt: TGCAGTGCTAGAGATGGGCGACAGGGGAGGAACACCTTC
cdr3_aa: CSARDGRQGRNTF

j_call: TRBJ1-2
d_call: NA
v_call: TRBV21-1
clone_size: NA
cdr3_nt: TGTGCCAGCAGCAAGGGACTCCCTAACTATGGCTACACCTTC
cdr3_aa: CASSKGLPNYGYTF

j_call: TRBJ2-7
d_call: NA
v_call: TRBV7-2
clone_size: NA
cdr3_nt: TGTACCAGCAGCGTGGACCCTGCGTCTGAGCAGTACTTC
cdr3_aa: CTSSVDPASEQYF

j_call: TRBJ2-3
d_call: TRBD2
v_call: TRBV6-2/TRBV6-3
clone_size: NA
cdr3_nt: TGTGCCAGCAGGGGACTAGCGGGAGTTGCAGATACGCAGTATTTT
cdr3_aa: CASRGLAGVADTQYF

j_call: TRBJ2-3
d_call: TRBD2
v_call: TRBV9
clone_size: many
cdr3_nt: TGTGCCAGCAGCGTAGGGGCTAGCGGGGGCAGCACAGATACGCAGTATTTT
cdr3_aa: CASSVGASGGSTDTQYF

j_call: TRBJ2-1
d_call: TRBD2
v_call: TRBV7-6
clone_size: NA
cdr3_nt: TGTGCCAGCAGTCAACTAGCGGGGGCGTGGAATGAGCAGTTCTTC
cdr3_aa: CASSQLAGAWNEQFF

j_call: TRBJ2-1
d_call: TRBD2
v_call: TRBV7-2
clone_size: few
cdr3_nt: TGTGCCAGCATCTCCCGGGAGGATAGGAATGAGCAGTTCTTC
cdr3_aa: CASISREDRNEQFF

j_call: TRBJ2-7
d_call: NA
v_call: TRBV4-3
clone_size: NA
cdr3_nt: TGCGCCAGCAGCCCAGTACAGGCTTCCTACGAGCAGTACTTC
cdr3_aa: CASSPVQASYEQYF

j_call: TRBJ2-7
d_call: NA
v_call: TRBV20-1
clone_size: few
cdr3_nt: TGCAGTGCTAGAGATCAAATCTTCGGAAAGGCTAACTACGAGCAGTACTTC
cdr3_aa: CSARDQIFGKANYEQYF

j_call: TRBJ1-1
d_call: TRBD1
v_call: TRBV4-2
clone_size: NA
cdr3_nt: TGTGCCAGCAGCCAAGCCGGGGACAGGGCGAACACTGAAGCTTTCTTT
cdr3_aa: CASSQAGDRANTEAFF

j_call: TRBJ2-3
d_call: TRBD2
v_call: TRBV13
clone_size: NA
cdr3_nt: TGTGCCAGCAACCAGAGGGGCGGGGGTCACACAGATACGCAGTATTTT
cdr3_aa: CASNQRGGGHTDTQYF

j_call: TRBJ2-1
d_call: NA
v_call: TRBV14
clone_size: few
cdr3_nt: TGTGCCAGCAGCCAAGAACGGGGCTACAATGAGCAGTTCTTC
cdr3_aa: CASSQERGYNEQFF

j_call: TRBJ2-1
d_call: TRBD2
v_call: TRBV20-1
clone_size: NA
cdr3_nt: TGCAGTGCTAGAGTTAACCTAGCGGGGGGCCACAATGAGCAGTTCTTC
cdr3_aa: CSARVNLAGGHNEQFF

j_call: TRBJ2-1
d_call: TRBD2
v_call: TRBV5-1
clone_size: few
cdr3_nt: TGCGCCAGCAGTCGTGTAGCGGGAGGAATGAATGAGCAGTTCTTC
cdr3_aa: CASSRVAGGMNEQFF

j_call: TRBJ2-7
d_call: TRBD2
v_call: TRBV12-3/TRBV12-4
clone_size: NA
cdr3_nt: TGTGCCAGCAGACCAGGGATTAGCGGGAGCGAGCAGTACTTC
cdr3_aa: CASRPGISGSEQYF

j_call: TRBJ2-3
d_call: TRBD1
v_call: TRBV13
clone_size: NA
cdr3_nt: TGTGCCAGCAGCTCGACAGGGGGTGACACAGATACGCAGTATTTT
cdr3_aa: CASSSTGGDTDTQYF

j_call: TRBJ2-1
d_call: NA
v_call: TRBV21-1
clone_size: NA
cdr3_nt: TGTGCCAGCACTGTGACAGGGGAGCAGTTCTTC
cdr3_aa: CASTVTGEQFF

j_call: TRBJ1-2
d_call: NA
v_call: TRBV15
clone_size: once
cdr3_nt: TGTGCCACCAGCAGAGATGGTAGGGGAAACTATGGCTACACCTTC
cdr3_aa: CATSRDGRGNYGYTF

j_call: TRBJ2-7
d_call: NA
v_call: TRBV7-2
clone_size: once
cdr3_nt: TGTGCCAGCAGCGTCGGACTAATCTCCTACGAGCAGTACTTC
cdr3_aa: CASSVGLISYEQYF

j_call: TRBJ2-7
d_call: NA
v_call: TRBV29-1
clone_size: many
cdr3_nt: TGCAGCGTCCAAGGAGGATCGGGATACGAGCAGTACTTC
cdr3_aa: CSVQGGSGYEQYF

j_call: TRBJ2-7
d_call: TRBD2
v_call: TRBV28
clone_size: NA
cdr3_nt: TGTGCCAGCAACTGGGGGACTAGAGGACCCGGGAAGCAGTACTTC
cdr3_aa: CASNWGTRGPGKQYF

j_call: TRBJ2-1
d_call: NA
v_call: TRBV5-1
clone_size: NA
cdr3_nt: TGCGCCAGCAGCTTGGGAGGGGACTGGGGTGAGCAGTTCTTC
cdr3_aa: CASSLGGDWGEQFF

j_call: TRBJ2-7
d_call: NA
v_call: TRBV27
clone_size: many
cdr3_nt: TGTGCCAGCAGGCGGACAGCAATTAACTCCTACGAGCAGTACTTC
cdr3_aa: CASRRTAINSYEQYF

j_call: TRBJ1-2
d_call: TRBD1
v_call: TRBV12-3/TRBV12-4
clone_size: NA
cdr3_nt: TGTGCCAGCGGGAGGACAGGGGGTGGCTACACCTTC
cdr3_aa: CASGRTGGGYTF

j_call: TRBJ2-3
d_call: NA
v_call: TRBV4-1
clone_size: few
cdr3_nt: TGCGCCAGCAGCCAAGGCCCCAATTGGGGTACGCAGTATTTT
cdr3_aa: CASSQGPNWGTQYF

j_call: TRBJ2-5
d_call: TRBD2
v_call: TRBV20-1
clone_size: many
cdr3_nt: TGCAGTGCTAGAGTAGCGGGAGTGGGAGAGACCCAGTACTTC
cdr3_aa: CSARVAGVGETQYF

j_call: TRBJ2-3
d_call: TRBD2
v_call: TRBV5-1
clone_size: NA
cdr3_nt: TGCGCCAGCAGCGGTCAGACTAGCGGGACAGGAGATACGCAGTATTTT
cdr3_aa: CASSGQTSGTGDTQYF

j_call: TRBJ1-5
d_call: TRBD1
v_call: TRBV6-6
clone_size: few
cdr3_nt: TGTGCCCGACCAGGGGGGCAGGGGAAAAATCAGCCCCAGCATTTT
cdr3_aa: CARPGGQGKNQPQHF

j_call: TRBJ1-1
d_call: TRBD1
v_call: TRBV10-3
clone_size: NA
cdr3_nt: TGTGCCATCAGTGGGACAGGGGGCGCGGGCACTGAAGATTTCTTT
cdr3_aa: CAISGTGGAGTEDFF

j_call: TRBJ1-2
d_call: TRBD1
v_call: TRBV27
clone_size: few
cdr3_nt: TGTGCCAGCAGTTCGGACAGGGCCTATTATGGCTACACCTTC
cdr3_aa: CASSSDRAYYGYTF

j_call: TRBJ2-1
d_call: TRBD2
v_call: TRBV9
clone_size: few
cdr3_nt: TGTGCCAGCAGCGTAGGGGGTAGCGGGAGGATAAATGAGCAGTTCTTC
cdr3_aa: CASSVGGSGRINEQFF

j_call: TRBJ2-5
d_call: TRBD2
v_call: TRBV20-1
clone_size: NA
cdr3_nt: TGCAGTGCTAGAGCCCTGGGACTAGCGGGAGAGGAGACCCAGTACTTC
cdr3_aa: CSARALGLAGEETQYF

j_call: TRBJ2-7
d_call: NA
v_call: TRBV4-2
clone_size: many
cdr3_nt: TGTGCCAGCAGCCATGGACAGTCCTACGAGCAGTACTTC
cdr3_aa: CASSHGQSYEQYF

j_call: TRBJ2-1
d_call: TRBD2
v_call: TRBV20-1
clone_size: NA
cdr3_nt: TGCAGTGCTCCCGGACTAGCGGGAGGGCTTCAGCATGAGCAGTTCTTC
cdr3_aa: CSAPGLAGGLQHEQFF

j_call: TRBJ2-1
d_call: TRBD2
v_call: TRBV11-2
clone_size: few
cdr3_nt: TGTGCCAGCAGCCTTAGCGGGGGGGCCCATGAGCAGTTCTTC
cdr3_aa: CASSLSGGAHEQFF

j_call: TRBJ2-3
d_call: NA
v_call: TRBV10-3
clone_size: few
cdr3_nt: TGTGCCATCAGTACGGGACGATCCCCATCAGATACGCAGTATTTT
cdr3_aa: CAISTGRSPSDTQYF

j_call: TRBJ2-1
d_call: TRBD2
v_call: TRBV5-1
clone_size: NA
cdr3_nt: TGCGCCAGCAGCTTGTGGACTAGCGGGAACAATGAGCAGTTCTTC
cdr3_aa: CASSLWTSGNNEQFF

j_call: TRBJ1-1
d_call: NA
v_call: TRBV20-1
clone_size: many
cdr3_nt: TGCAGTGCTAGAGAGGGGGTAGAGGTGAGCACTGAAGCTTTCTTT
cdr3_aa: CSAREGVEVSTEAFF

j_call: TRBJ2-7
d_call: TRBD2
v_call: TRBV7-2
clone_size: NA
cdr3_nt: TGTGCCAGCAGCTCAATCTTCTCATGGCGGGGGGGCCAGGGGAACGAGCAGTACTTC
cdr3_aa: CASSSIFSWRGGQGNEQYF

j_call: TRBJ2-4
d_call: NA
v_call: TRBV7-9
clone_size: NA
cdr3_nt: TGTGCCAGCAGCCTGGGGGAGACCCGGTACTTC
cdr3_aa: CASSLGETRYF

j_call: TRBJ2-7
d_call: NA
v_call: TRBV20-1
clone_size: NA
cdr3_nt: TGCAGTGCTTCCCCAGATTACTCCCCCGAGCAGTACTTC
cdr3_aa: CSASPDYSPEQYF

j_call: TRBJ2-3
d_call: NA
v_call: TRBV29-1
clone_size: once
cdr3_nt: TGTAGCGCTCCACAGGGCCTTTTGCAGTATTTT
cdr3_aa: CSAPQGLLQYF

j_call: TRBJ1-1
d_call: NA
v_call: TRBV7-2
clone_size: NA
cdr3_nt: TGTGCCAGCAGCTTCCCATGGGACACTGAAGCTTTCTTT
cdr3_aa: CASSFPWDTEAFF

j_call: TRBJ1-5
d_call: NA
v_call: TRBV20-1
clone_size: many
cdr3_nt: TGCAGTGCTACGCGGGGAAATCAGCCCCAGCATTTT
cdr3_aa: CSATRGNQPQHF

j_call: TRBJ2-1
d_call: NA
v_call: TRBV2
clone_size: few
cdr3_nt: TGTGCCAGCAGTGAAGGGGATAGCGGCTACAATGAGCAGTTCTTC
cdr3_aa: CASSEGDSGYNEQFF